This T cell receptor beta chain was retrieved from a study of CD8 T cells in Susac syndrome. Random hexamers were used to reverse transcribe an amount of about 0.5 to 1 ug RNA. MiXCR was run by TCRdb on the immunoSEQ multiplex PCR reads, yielding one entry per CDR3 protein. The table has about 210,000 distinct CDR3 sequences, nearly 97% seen once. TCR beta was sequenced from blood CD8+ and CD4+ T cells. FACS enriched CD8+ TEMRA cells, while bulk CD8+ and CD4+ were negatively isolated. CDR1 is PRHDT, CDR2 FYEKMQ, per germline (reference sequence). V lost 3 bases, J lost 0 bases, and 11 bases lay in between. There are 16 residues in the CDR3.

The chain recombines TRBV13 with TRBJ1-4, with D possibly being TRBD1 (5 bases). The sequence was collected from a human donor with multiple sclerosis. The sample comprised CD4+ T cells from PBMCs. The CDR3 coding sequence is TGTGCCAGCAGCTTCTCCCGACAGCCAACTAATGAAAAACTGTTTTTT. Its translation is CASSFSRQPTNEKLFF.